Shown below are 32 T cell receptor beta chains from a single sample sequenced in a study of blood T cell repertoires in COVID-19. Sequencing used immunoSEQ multiplex PCR; TCRdb keeps in-frame clones, though not all of them. The repertoire includes some 250,000 clones, roughly 90% of them detected once, and roughly 12% sits in the top ten. The sample comprised peripheral blood. The receptors shown here come from a woman in her twenties or thirties with COVID-19, enrolled during active disease.

CDR3 sequence: CATPYGYTF. CDR3 nucleotides: TGCGCCACTCCGTATGGCTACACCTTC. The V gene is TRBV10-1, the J gene TRBJ1-2; D unclear. The CDR3 covers 9 residues. CDR1 is WNHNN and CDR2 is SYGVQD in the germline V gene (reference sequence). Trimming stripped 10 bases from V and 5 bases from J, with 5 bases between.

J is TRBJ1-5 and V is TRBV6-4; D is ambiguous. The ends were cut back, 8 bases at V and 1 base at J, with 9 bases in the middle. The CDR3 runs to 13 residues. CDR1 MRHNA and CDR2 SNTAGT come from the germline V gene. CDR3 sequence: CASLVSSNQPQHF. CDR3 coding DNA: TGTGCCAGCTTAGTTAGCAGCAATCAGCCCCAGCATTTT.

The chain joins TRBV2 to TRBJ2-7; 8 nucleotides match TRBD1. Germline V CDR1 and CDR2: SNHLY, FYNNEI. V gave up 7 bases and J gave up 3 bases; unmatched junction bases: 11. The CDR3 consists of 15 residues. The CDR3 loop reads CASMERQGFFYEQYF. As DNA, the CDR3 is TGTGCCAGCATGGAACGACAGGGGTTTTTCTACGAGCAGTACTTC.

The chain joins TRBV6-5 to TRBJ1-1; D gene unclear. V shed 0 bases and J shed 0 bases, with 8 bases lying between them. Germline V lookup: CDR1 MNHEY, CDR2 SVGAGI. CDR3 length: 15 residues. The CDR3 is CASSYSRVLNTEAFF. CDR3 bases: TGTGCCAGCAGTTACTCGCGAGTTTTGAACACTGAAGCTTTCTTT.

Only one count was recorded for this clone. The chain carries TRBV4-2 and TRBJ2-7; the match to TRBD2 covers 7 bases. V lost 4 bases to trimming and J lost 4 bases; unmatched junction nucleotides: 7. The germline CDR1 and CDR2 sequences are LGHNA and YNFKEQ. CDR3 length: 14 amino acids. CDR3: CASSLTSPPYEQYF. The CDR3 DNA follows: TGTGCCAGCAGCCTGACTAGCCCCCCATACGAGCAGTACTTC.

The V gene is TRBV2, the J gene TRBJ2-3, with D tentatively TRBD1 (6 bases). CDR1 is SNHLY, CDR2 FYNNEI, per germline. CDR3 length equals 16 residues. The V end was cut by 1 base, the J end by 4 bases, with 15 bases between. The CDR3 region has the DNA TGTGCCAGCAGTGAAGGTCCCGGGACATGGGCAGATACGCAGTATTTT. The encoded protein is CASSEGPGTWADTQYF.

The chain has TRBV7-2 and TRBJ1-2, with D unresolved. This CDR3 has 9 residues. CDR1 SGHTA and CDR2 FQGNSA come from the germline V gene. Trimming removed 5 bases at V and 10 bases at J, with 5 bases between. In nucleotides, the CDR3 is TGTGCCAGCAGCGGAGTCTACACCTTC. Encoded protein: CASSGVYTF.

The CDR3, as DNA: TGTGCCAGCAGTTACAACGGTCCTAGCGGGGAATACGAGCAGTACTTC. It yields the protein CASSYNGPSGEYEQYF. The chain carries TRBV6-6 and TRBJ2-7; 9 nucleotides align to TRBD2. The V and J ends lost 2 bases and 4 bases, in that order; junction bases with no gene match: 9. The CDR3 covers 16 residues. Germline V gene data show CDR1 as MNHNY and CDR2 as SVGAGI (reference sequence).

The V and J genes are TRBV11-2 and TRBJ1-1, with 7 nucleotides matching TRBD1. V lost 4 bases and J lost 5; bases outside the gene matches: 13. Germline CDR1 reads SGHAT; CDR2 reads FQNNGV. This CDR3 is built from 16 residues. The CDR3 DNA is TGTGCCAGCAGCTCCGGGACAGTACGTCTTCGGACTGAAGCTTTCTTT. Amino acid sequence: CASSSGTVRLRTEAFF. Filled out from reference TRBV11-2 and TRBJ1-1, the complete variable domain reads EAGVAQSPRYKIIEKRQSVAFWCNPISGHATLYWYQQILGQGPKLLIQFQNNGVVDDSQLPKDRFSAERLKGVDSTLKIQPAKLEDSAVYLCASSSGTVRLRTEAFFGQGTRLTVV.

Points on this clone: At the DNA level, this CDR3 is encoded by other sequences in the same sample as well. The chain couples TRBV2 to TRBJ2-3, with D maybe TRBD2 (6 bases). CDR1 and CDR2 from the germline V gene are SNHLY and FYNNEI. V lost 7 bases, J lost 0 bases, and 11 bases lay in between. This CDR3 has 14 amino acids. CDR3: CASKTGTSTDTQYF. The CDR3 region has the DNA TGTGCCAGCAAGACCGGGACTAGCACAGATACGCAGTATTTT.

The J gene is TRBJ2-3, the V gene TRBV5-1; 7 positions match TRBD2. Germline trimming cut 0 bases from V and 2 bases from J; bases unmatched to any gene: 6. The CDR3 totals 16 residues. Germline V lookup: CDR1 SGHRS, CDR2 YFSETQ. The CDR3, as DNA: TGCGCCAGCAGCTTGGAGGCGGGGGTCGCCACAGATACGCAGTATTTT. Translated, it gives CASSLEAGVATDTQYF. The complete variable domain, with remaining parts taken from reference TRBV5-1 and TRBJ2-3, reads KAGVTQTPRYLIKTRGQQVTLSCSPISGHRSVSWYQQTPGQGLQFLFEYFSETQRNKGNFPGRFSGRQFSNSRSEMNVSTLELGDSALYLCASSLEAGVATDTQYFGPGTRLTVL.

The chain couples TRBV7-6 to TRBJ2-5; 7 bases fit TRBD2. The J segment lost 5 bases and the V segment lost 2 bases, leaving 8 bases of the junction unmatched. The CDR3 consists of 15 residues. Germline values: CDR1 SGHVS, CDR2 FNYEAQ. CDR3 DNA: TGTGCCAGCAGCTTAATAGCGACCGGGGGGGAGACCCAGTACTTC. Encoded protein: CASSLIATGGETQYF.

The chain is built from TRBV5-6 and TRBJ1-1, with D uncertain. This CDR3 spans 13 amino acids. Germline V CDR1 and CDR2: SGHDT, YYEEEE. V dropped 0 bases and J dropped 5 bases, with 8 bases sitting between them. CDR3 in amino acids: CASSLGLRTEAFF. Written as DNA, the CDR3 is TGTGCCAGCAGCTTGGGTCTTCGGACTGAAGCTTTCTTT. Full variable domain (rest looked up from reference TRBV5-6 and TRBJ1-1): DAGVTQSPTHLIKTRGQQVTLRCSPKSGHDTVSWYQQALGQGPQFIFQYYEEEERQRGNFPDRFSGHQFPNYSSELNVNALLLGDSALYLCASSLGLRTEAFFGQGTRLTVV.

Here the CDR3 DNA reads TGTGCCATCAGTGAGGGCCTTAACACTGAAGCTTTCTTT. This gives the protein CAISEGLNTEAFF. The genes are TRBV10-3 and TRBJ1-1; D is undetermined. V lost 2 bases to trimming and J lost 2 bases, with 6 bases between them. The CDR3 consists of 13 residues. Per germline, CDR1 ENHRY and CDR2 SYGVKD.

The V call is TRBV4-1, the J call TRBJ1-2, with a weak D call TRBD1 (6 bases). Trimming took off 4 bases at V and 7 bases at J, with 16 bases between the two ends. The CDR3 sequence is 14 residues long. Germline CDR1 reads MGHRA; CDR2 reads YSYEKL. The CDR3 is CASSRERDTTGYTF. DNA for the CDR3: TGCGCCAGCAGCCGAGAACGGGACACCACTGGCTACACCTTC.

V gene TRBV7-9 combines with J gene TRBJ1-2; D might be TRBD1 (6 bases). CDR1 and CDR2 (germline): SEHNR, FQNEAQ (reference sequence). The CDR3 sequence is 14 residues long. V lost 0 bases and J lost 6, with 11 bases in between. CDR3 in DNA: TGTGCCAGCAGCTTAGCGGGGGCAGGGGATGGCTACACCTTC. This codes for CASSLAGAGDGYTF.

The rearrangement joins TRBV21-1 to TRBJ1-5. TRBV21-1 is described as a pseudogene. The CDR3 covers 15 residues. CDR3 sequence reads: CASSRRGGSNQPQHF. The DNA for the CDR3 is TGTGCCAGCAGCCGGCGGGGGGGAAGCAATCAGCCCCAGCATTTT.

This clone was seen a handful of times. Other DNA sequences in the sample encode the same CDR3. The V and J genes are TRBV19 and TRBJ2-7, with D tentatively TRBD1 (5 bases). The germline CDR1 and CDR2 sequences are LNHDA and SQIVND (reference sequence). Trimming cost V 5 bases and J 3 bases, with 8 bases left between them. This CDR3 has 12 amino acids. CDR3 region: CASSFRGYEQYF. The CDR3 nucleotides read TGTGCCAGTAGTTTTAGGGGCTACGAGCAGTACTTC.

The chain links TRBV6-5 to TRBJ2-7, with 10 bases aligning to TRBD1. Losses at the gene ends were 4 bases for V and 2 bases for J; bases not matched to a gene: 8. Germline loops: CDR1 MNHEY, CDR2 SVGAGI. The CDR3 length is 16 residues. The DNA of the CDR3 is TGTGCCAGCAGTTTAACCGGGACAGGGGCCCCCTACGAGCAGTACTTC. Encoded protein: CASSLTGTGAPYEQYF.

This chain links TRBV5-6 with TRBJ2-4, with D tentatively TRBD1 (5 bases). With 1 base removed from V and 9 bases from J, the gap between germline ends came to 17 bases. The CDR3 is 15 residues long. Looked up from germline, CDR1 is SGHDT and CDR2 is YYEEEE. The CDR3 protein is CASSLFAVQRGIQYF. The CDR3 coding sequence is TGTGCCAGCAGCTTGTTCGCGGTTCAAAGGGGCATTCAGTACTTC.

The V gene is TRBV4-1, the J gene TRBJ1-2, with 8 nucleotides matching TRBD1. Germline assignment: CDR1 MGHRA and CDR2 YSYEKL. V was clipped by 3 bases and J by 2 bases; unmatched bases: 8. The CDR3 is 16 residues long. Written as DNA, the CDR3 is TGCGCCAGCAGCCAGTCACTGGACAGGGAAAACTATGGCTACACCTTC. This encodes CASSQSLDRENYGYTF.

The chain carries TRBV27 and TRBJ2-3, with 8 bases that match TRBD2. Germline V CDR1 and CDR2: MNHEY, SMNVEV (reference sequence). The ends lost 4 bases at V and 1 base at J; junction bases unmatched: 1. CDR3 length equals 14 residues. CDR3 DNA sequence: TGTGCCAGCAGTTACGGGGGGGGCACAGATACGCAGTATTTT. Protein: CASSYGGGTDTQYF.

This clone has just one count. The chain combines TRBV28 with TRBJ1-2, with a weak D call TRBD1 (5 bases). Germline V gene lookup returns CDR1 MDHEN and CDR2 SYDVKM. The V end was cut by 7 bases, the J end by 9 bases, with 12 bases between. There are 11 residues in the CDR3. Here the CDR3 reads CASTQGGSYTF. CDR3 DNA sequence: TGTGCCAGCACCCAGGGCGGGAGCTACACCTTC.

The genes are TRBV6-5 and TRBJ1-6; D ambiguous. Looked up from germline, CDR1 is MNHEY and CDR2 is SVGAGI. The CDR3 consists of 13 residues. The V and J ends lost 6 bases and 10 bases respectively, with 13 bases between them. CDR3 protein: CASRTQTRSPLHF. The CDR3 DNA sequence: TGTGCCAGCAGGACTCAAACCCGGTCACCCCTCCACTTT.

V gene TRBV19 combines with J gene TRBJ1-1; no definite D call. The germline V gene encodes CDR1 LNHDA and CDR2 SQIVND (reference sequence). The V end lost 3 bases, the J end lost 5 bases, and 10 bases lay between the germline ends. The CDR3 loop spans 13 amino acids. DNA of the CDR3: TGTGCCAGTAGTATTTTTGGCGGTACTGAAGCTTTCTTT. The encoded protein is CASSIFGGTEAFF.

The rearrangement uses TRBV4-1 and TRBJ2-7; 7 bases fit TRBD1. Germline V lookup: CDR1 MGHRA, CDR2 YSYEKL. This CDR3 region has 16 residues. The V segment lost 3 bases and the J segment 0 bases; nucleotides outside the gene matches: 8. Here the CDR3 DNA reads TGCGCCAGCAGCCAGGTAACAGGGGCCCTCTCCTACGAGCAGTACTTC. It yields the protein CASSQVTGALSYEQYF.

This clone showed up just once. The chain carries TRBV19 and TRBJ2-2, with 7 bases matching TRBD2. Trimming removed 5 bases from V and 5 bases from J; junction bases left unmatched: 8. This CDR3 comprises 15 residues. CDR1 is LNHDA, CDR2 SQIVND, per germline (reference sequence). The chain's CDR3 is CASSWGLPATGELFF. CDR3 nucleotides: TGTGCCAGTAGTTGGGGACTACCAGCGACCGGGGAGCTGTTTTTT.

The rearrangement joins TRBV4-2 to TRBJ1-5; D gene unclear. This CDR3 region has 12 residues. V was shortened by 0 bases and J by 8 bases, with 5 bases between the two germline ends. The germline V gene encodes CDR1 LGHNA and CDR2 YNFKEQ. Written as DNA, the CDR3 is TGTGCCAGCAGCCAAGATCGGGAGCCCCAGCATTTT. Translated, it gives CASSQDREPQHF.

This clone has a single count. Here the CDR3 reads CASSSQAGAPRYTF. CDR3 DNA: TGTGCCAGCAGCTCCCAAGCGGGCGCTCCGCGCTACACCTTC. This chain joins TRBV7-2 and TRBJ1-2, with D hard to call. V lost 4 bases and J lost 9, with 18 bases in between. Germline assignment: CDR1 SGHTA and CDR2 FQGNSA. The CDR3 sequence is 14 residues long.

The rearrangement links TRBV25-1 to TRBJ1-1; 9 bases match TRBD1. CDR1 and CDR2 (germline): MGHDK, SYGVNS. This CDR3 is 17 amino acids long. J gave up 0 bases and V 1 base, and 6 bases lay outside the gene matches. The CDR3 protein is CASSEWGTGGLNTEAFF. CDR3 DNA: TGTGCCAGCAGTGAATGGGGAACAGGGGGCCTGAACACTGAAGCTTTCTTT.

The CDR3 coding sequence is TGTGCCAGCAGTACGGGGTACGTAGAAAAACTGTTTTTT. Its protein product is CASSTGYVEKLFF. The rearrangement joins TRBV28 to TRBJ1-4, with D hard to call. The V end was cut by 5 bases, the J end by 8 bases, with 12 bases between. CDR1 and CDR2 (germline): MDHEN, SYDVKM. This CDR3 has 13 residues. The entire variable domain, with the rest obtained from reference TRBV28 and TRBJ1-4, is as follows: DVKVTQSSRYLVKRTGEKVFLECVQDMDHENMFWYRQDPGLGLRLIYFSYDVKMKEKGDIPEGYSVSREKKERFSLILESASTNQTSMYLCASSTGYVEKLFFGSGTQLSVL.

The gene calls are TRBV12-3 or TRBV12-4 and TRBJ1-4; D remains unclear. V was cut by 3 bases and J by 7 bases, with 9 bases left in between. The CDR3 loop spans 13 amino acids. The CDR3 loop reads CASSFITSEKLFF. DNA for the CDR3: TGTGCCAGCAGTTTCATTACGAGTGAAAAACTGTTTTTT.